One TCR beta chain is described in this entry. Participants were placed into cohorts based on the clinical history they reported. All recovered Cohort 3 donors got two negative PCRs, got clearance, or saw symptom resolution. This specimen comes from a study of blood T cell repertoires in COVID-19. The repertoire was sequenced with immunoSEQ multiplex PCR; TCRdb's copy has only in-frame clones and lacks some. The top ten hold roughly a tenth of the sample, which has some 290,000 clones, 85% to 90% seen once. The CDR3 covers 11 residues. The germline CDR1 and CDR2 sequences are GTSNPN and SVGIG (reference sequence). The V end was cut by 8 bases, the J end by 4 bases, with 9 bases between.

The receptor's source is a woman in her 30s who had recovered from COVID-19. The sample taken for sequencing was PBMCs or T cells enriched from blood (not recorded which). V gene TRBV30 combines with J gene TRBJ1-3; D remains ambiguous. As DNA, the CDR3 is TGTGCCCTTCGAGGCGGAAACACCATATATTTT. Translation: CALRGGNTIYF.